A selection of T cell receptor beta chains follows, all from one sample in a study of shared clonotypes between healthy human individuals. Profiling relied on immunoSEQ multiplex PCR, and the TCRdb table lists in-frame clones only, not all of them. The table records around 2.3 million clones, around 95% of them present only once. The material sequenced was naive CD4+ T cells sorted from blood. The receptors originated from a man aged 18 to 35 in good health. The CDR3 runs from the conserved cysteine through the conserved F or W. D genes are given only for firm matches. Size tells how often a clone was seen (once, few, many) or the class of an expanded clone, and some rows leave it out.

J,D,size,V,DNA,CDR3
TRBJ1-6,.,.,TRBV11-2,TGTGCCAGCAGCCAAACAGGGCTCGGTTCACCCCTCCACTTT,CASSQTGLGSPLHF
TRBJ2-7,.,.,TRBV11-1,TGTGCCAGCAGCAGGGACGAAACCTACGAGCAGTACTTC,CASSRDETYEQYF
TRBJ1-2,TRBD1,.,TRBV20-1,TGCAGTCCAGGGGGTAACTATGGCTACACCTTC,CSPGGNYGYTF
TRBJ1-3,.,.,TRBV19,TGTGCCAGTAGTAGGCAAGCTGGAAACACCATATATTTT,CASSRQAGNTIYF
TRBJ2-5,TRBD1,.,TRBV18,TGTGCCAGCTCACCACCGGGGACAGGGTTAGGAGAGACCCAGTACTTC,CASSPPGTGLGETQYF
TRBJ1-2,.,.,TRBV5-4,TGTGCCAGCAGCTCAGACCGTTTCTATGGCTACACCTTC,CASSSDRFYGYTF
TRBJ1-2,.,.,TRBV9,TGTGCCAGCAGCGTAGAGGGGGGCGGCTACACCTTC,CASSVEGGGYTF
TRBJ2-7,.,.,TRBV7-2,TGTGCCAGCACCCCGGCGTTAGCTCTCCACGAGCAGTACTTC,CASTPALALHEQYF
TRBJ2-7,TRBD1,.,TRBV19,TGTGCCAGTAACTCACCGGGACAGGGGGCCTACGAGCAGTACTTC,CASNSPGQGAYEQYF
TRBJ1-2,.,.,TRBV7-9,TGTGCCAGCAGCTTAGAGGGGGTCTATGGCTACACCTTC,CASSLEGVYGYTF
TRBJ2-4,.,.,TRBV4-3,TGCGCCAGTCCGTATCAGGGACGGATTCAGTACTTC,CASPYQGRIQYF
TRBJ1-2,.,few,TRBV30,TGTGCCTGGAGTGGCCCAAGGGCAGGAATGGCCTACACCTTC,CAWSGPRAGMAYTF
TRBJ1-5,TRBD1,.,TRBV6-5,TGTGCCAGCAGAAGGGACAGAAATAGCAATCAGCCCCAGCATTTT,CASRRDRNSNQPQHF
TRBJ2-3,.,.,TRBV10-3,TGTGCCATCCAGGGGCACAGCACAGATACGCAGTATTTT,CAIQGHSTDTQYF
TRBJ2-1,TRBD1,.,TRBV29-1,TGCAGCCTTGACAGGGGCGCCTACAATGAGCAGTTCTTC,CSLDRGAYNEQFF
TRBJ2-3,.,once,TRBV13,TGTGCCAGCAGCCCGAGACTGAAGTTACGCACAGATACGCAGTATTTT,CASSPRLKLRTDTQYF
TRBJ1-3,TRBD1,.,TRBV7-9,TGTGCCAGCAGCTTAGGAGGGTCCCTTAGGGGGCCTGGAAACACCATATATTTT,CASSLGGSLRGPGNTIYF
TRBJ2-7,.,.,TRBV30,TGTGCCTGGAATGGGGGCTCCTACGAGCAGTACTTC,CAWNGGSYEQYF
TRBJ1-5,.,once,TRBV5-1,TGCGCCAGCAGCTTGGTTGGAGGATCCAATCAGCCCCAGCATTTT,CASSLVGGSNQPQHF
TRBJ1-2,.,.,TRBV18,TGTGCCAGCTCACCCGCGACGGGTGGCTACACCTTC,CASSPATGGYTF
TRBJ2-4,TRBD2,.,TRBV7-2,TGTGCCAGCAGCATCGACGGGACTAGCCAAAACATTCAGTACTTC,CASSIDGTSQNIQYF
TRBJ1-6,.,.,TRBV4-3,TGCGCCAGCAGCCCTGCTACCGGGAATTCACCCCTCCACTTT,CASSPATGNSPLHF
TRBJ1-3,.,once,TRBV6-4,TGTGCCAGCAGTGAACAGGCGTTCTCTGGAAACACCATATATTTT,CASSEQAFSGNTIYF
TRBJ1-1,.,.,TRBV6-1,TGTGCCAGCAGGGACCAGTCGAGGGAAGCTTTCTTT,CASRDQSREAFF
TRBJ1-2,TRBD1,.,TRBV6-5,TGTGCCAGCAGTCAGGACAGGGGTATTGGCTACACCTTC,CASSQDRGIGYTF
TRBJ2-1,.,.,TRBV10-1,TGCGCCAGCAGTGAGTCCCAGGGGCAAAATGAGCAGTTCTTC,CASSESQGQNEQFF
TRBJ2-6,.,.,TRBV25-1,TGTGCCACCCGTTCTGGGGCCAACGTCCTGACTTTC,CATRSGANVLTF
TRBJ2-2,TRBD1,.,TRBV6-6,TGTGCCAGCATCCAATTGACAGGGCCCGGGGAGCTGTTTTTT,CASIQLTGPGELFF
TRBJ2-7,.,.,TRBV28,TGTGCCAGCAGTTTATCGGGGTCCTCCTACGAGCAGTACTTC,CASSLSGSSYEQYF
TRBJ1-4,.,.,TRBV9,TGTGCCAGCAGCGTGGGGCCGAGAAATGAAAAACTGTTTTTT,CASSVGPRNEKLFF
TRBJ1-3,.,.,TRBV7-3,TGTGCCAGCAGCTTAGGGCAGACTGGAAACACCATATATTTT,CASSLGQTGNTIYF
TRBJ2-2,.,.,TRBV5-6,TGTGCCAGCAGCCCCCTTGGGCGGAAGAAGGACACCGGGGAGCTGTTTTTT,CASSPLGRKKDTGELFF
TRBJ2-7,.,.,TRBV9,TGTGCCAGCAGCGTAGTCGCGGGATCACTCGAGCAGTACTTC,CASSVVAGSLEQYF
TRBJ1-2,.,.,TRBV2,TGTGCCAGCAGTGACGCCAGCTCAGGCTACACCTTC,CASSDASSGYTF
TRBJ2-1,.,.,TRBV28,TGTGCCAGCAGCTACGCTAGCAGCCGGTTCTTC,CASSYASSRFF
TRBJ2-6,.,.,TRBV18,TGTGCCAGCTCACCCGGAACAGGGAAATCTGGGGCCAACGTCCTGACTTTC,CASSPGTGKSGANVLTF
TRBJ1-2,.,.,TRBV11-2,TGTGCCAGCAGACTATTGGCAGGAAACTATGGCTACACCTTC,CASRLLAGNYGYTF
TRBJ1-1,.,.,TRBV27,TGTGCCAGCAGTTACGAGGCAGCCCAGGGGAGCACTGAAGCTTTCTTT,CASSYEAAQGSTEAFF
TRBJ2-7,.,.,TRBV25-1,TGTGCCAGCAGTTATAGCGCCTTGCAGTACTTC,CASSYSALQYF
TRBJ2-3,.,once,TRBV4-3,TGCGCCAGCAGCCAAGATTTCGATGGGACAGATACGCAGTATTTT,CASSQDFDGTDTQYF
TRBJ2-1,TRBD2,.,TRBV2,TGTGCCAGCAGTGGGGGGACTAGCGGGGCTGAGCAGTTCTTC,CASSGGTSGAEQFF
TRBJ1-2,.,.,TRBV28,TGTGCCAGCAGTTCCCCCTCGCGGGGTATGGTCGATGGCTACACCTTC,CASSSPSRGMVDGYTF
TRBJ2-7,.,.,TRBV5-5,TGTGCCAGCAGCGGAAAATACTACGAGCAGTACTTC,CASSGKYYEQYF
TRBJ2-2,TRBD2,.,TRBV5-4,TGTGCCAGCAGCTTAGTAGCGGGGGCCTACACCGGGGAGCTGTTTTTT,CASSLVAGAYTGELFF
TRBJ2-3,TRBD2,.,TRBV5-1,TGCGCCAGCAGCCTAGCGGGGGGCGGCACAGATACGCAGTATTTT,CASSLAGGGTDTQYF
TRBJ2-1,TRBD2,.,TRBV30,TGTGCCTGGAGTGTACTGCGCGGGGGGTCCCATGAGCAGTTCTTC,CAWSVLRGGSHEQFF
TRBJ2-7,TRBD1,.,TRBV29-1,TGCAGCGGGGGGACAGGACGCCTCTACGAGCAGTACTTC,CSGGTGRLYEQYF
TRBJ2-5,TRBD2,.,TRBV4-2,TGTGCCAGCAGCCAGGGACTAGCGGGGGGGGAAGAGACCCAGTACTTC,CASSQGLAGGEETQYF
TRBJ2-1,.,once,TRBV11-2,TGTGCCAGCAGCTTAGTTCTAGCCCTCTCCTACAATGAGCAGTTCTTC,CASSLVLALSYNEQFF
TRBJ2-7,TRBD1,.,TRBV7-2,TGTGCCAGCAGTTTCGCCCCCGGACAGGGGGCTCGGGAGCAGTACTTC,CASSFAPGQGAREQYF
TRBJ1-1,.,.,TRBV7-3,TGTGCCAGCAGCTCTCAGTGGAACACTGAAGCTTTCTTT,CASSSQWNTEAFF
TRBJ2-3,TRBD2,.,TRBV5-4,TGTGCCAGCAGACCCGGGACTAAGGGCACAGATACGCAGTATTTT,CASRPGTKGTDTQYF
TRBJ2-6,.,.,TRBV7-6,TGTGCCAGCAGACTAGACAGCTCTGGGGCCAACGTCCTGACTTTC,CASRLDSSGANVLTF
TRBJ1-4,.,once,TRBV21-1,TGTGCCAGCAGCAAGGGGGGGACTGAAGGGGAAAAACTGTTTTTT,CASSKGGTEGEKLFF
TRBJ1-4,.,.,TRBV28,TGTGCCAGCAGGGGTCCGGGATCCACTCCCTGGCAACTGTTTTTT,CASRGPGSTPWQLFF
TRBJ2-1,.,.,TRBV28,TGTGCCAGCAGTTTGGTGCCGTCGACTTCTGAGCAGTTCTTC,CASSLVPSTSEQFF
TRBJ2-3,TRBD1,once,TRBV10-1,TGCGCCAGCGGTGTGGGCAGGGGGACAGATACGCAGTATTTT,CASGVGRGTDTQYF